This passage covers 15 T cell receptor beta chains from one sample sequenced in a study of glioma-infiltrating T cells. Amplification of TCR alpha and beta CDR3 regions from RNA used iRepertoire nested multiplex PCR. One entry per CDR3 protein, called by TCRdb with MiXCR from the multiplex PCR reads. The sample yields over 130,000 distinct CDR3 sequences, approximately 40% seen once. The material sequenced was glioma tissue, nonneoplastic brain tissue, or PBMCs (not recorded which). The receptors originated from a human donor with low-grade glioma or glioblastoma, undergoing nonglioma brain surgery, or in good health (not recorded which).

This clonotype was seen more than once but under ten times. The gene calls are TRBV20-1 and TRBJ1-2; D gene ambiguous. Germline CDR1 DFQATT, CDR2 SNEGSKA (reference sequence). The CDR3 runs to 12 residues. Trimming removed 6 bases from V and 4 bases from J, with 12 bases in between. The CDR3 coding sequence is TGCAGTGCCCCCGGGCCTCTCTATGGCTACACCTTC. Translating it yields CSAPGPLYGYTF.

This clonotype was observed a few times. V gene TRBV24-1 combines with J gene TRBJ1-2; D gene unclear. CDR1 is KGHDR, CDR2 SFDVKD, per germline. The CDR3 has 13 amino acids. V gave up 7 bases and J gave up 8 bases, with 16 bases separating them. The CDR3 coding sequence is TGTGCCACCAGCCCCACGGGAGGGTTCGGCTACACCTTC. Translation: CATSPTGGFGYTF.

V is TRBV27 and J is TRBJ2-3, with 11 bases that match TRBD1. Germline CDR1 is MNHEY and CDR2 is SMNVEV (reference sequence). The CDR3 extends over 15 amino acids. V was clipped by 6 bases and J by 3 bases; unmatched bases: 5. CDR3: CASSEGQGDTDTQYF. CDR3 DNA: TGTGCCAGCAGCGAGGGACAGGGGGATACAGATACGCAGTATTTT.

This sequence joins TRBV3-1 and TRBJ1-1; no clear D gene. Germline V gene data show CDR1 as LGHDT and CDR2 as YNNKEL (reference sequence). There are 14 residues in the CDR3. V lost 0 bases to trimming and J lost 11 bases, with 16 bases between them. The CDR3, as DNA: TGTGCCAGCAGCCAAGAGTCCGGGTCCCCCGAGGCTTTCTTT. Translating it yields CASSQESGSPEAFF.

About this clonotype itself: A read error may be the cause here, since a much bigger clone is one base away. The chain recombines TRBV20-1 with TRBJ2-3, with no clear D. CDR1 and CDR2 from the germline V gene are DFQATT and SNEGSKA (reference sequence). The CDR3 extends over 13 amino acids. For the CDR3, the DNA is TGCGGTGCCGCGGAGTGGGGCACAGATACGCAGTATTTT. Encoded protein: CGAAEWGTDTQYF.

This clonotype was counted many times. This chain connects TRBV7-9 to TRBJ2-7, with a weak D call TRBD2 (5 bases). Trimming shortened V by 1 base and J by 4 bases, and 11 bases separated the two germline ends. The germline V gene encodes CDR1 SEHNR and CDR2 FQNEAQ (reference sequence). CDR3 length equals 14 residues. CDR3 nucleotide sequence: TGTGCCAGCAGCTTAGAGGGTGGCGGGTACGAGCAGTACTTC. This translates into CASSLEGGGYEQYF.

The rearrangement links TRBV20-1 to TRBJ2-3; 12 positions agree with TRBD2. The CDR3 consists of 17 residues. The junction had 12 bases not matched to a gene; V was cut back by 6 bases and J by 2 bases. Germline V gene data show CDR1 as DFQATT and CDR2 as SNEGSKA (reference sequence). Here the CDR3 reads CSAQTSGGIRPTDTQYF. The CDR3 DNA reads TGCAGTGCCCAGACTAGCGGGGGTATTCGTCCCACAGATACGCAGTATTTT.

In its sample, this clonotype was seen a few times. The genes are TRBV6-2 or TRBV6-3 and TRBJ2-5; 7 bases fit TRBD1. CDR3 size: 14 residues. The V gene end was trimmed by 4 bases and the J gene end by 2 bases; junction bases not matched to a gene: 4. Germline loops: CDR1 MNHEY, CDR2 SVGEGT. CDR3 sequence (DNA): TGTGCCAGCAGTTCCCTGACAGGGCAAGAGACCCAGTACTTC. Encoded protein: CASSSLTGQETQYF.

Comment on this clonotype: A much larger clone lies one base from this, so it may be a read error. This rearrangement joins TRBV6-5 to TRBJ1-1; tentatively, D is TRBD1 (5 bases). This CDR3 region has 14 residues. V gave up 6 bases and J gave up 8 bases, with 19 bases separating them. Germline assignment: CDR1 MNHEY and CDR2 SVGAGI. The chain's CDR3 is CASRRVGALPEAFF. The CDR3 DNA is TGTGCCAGCAGACGAGTCGGGGCATTACCAGAAGCTTTCTTT.

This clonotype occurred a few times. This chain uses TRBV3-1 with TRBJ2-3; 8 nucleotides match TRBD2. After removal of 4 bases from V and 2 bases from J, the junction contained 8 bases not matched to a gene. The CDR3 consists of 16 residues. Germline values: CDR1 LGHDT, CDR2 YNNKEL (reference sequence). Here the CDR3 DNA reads TGTGCCAGCAGCCCACAAGCGGGAGCTGTCACAGATACGCAGTATTTT. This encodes CASSPQAGAVTDTQYF.

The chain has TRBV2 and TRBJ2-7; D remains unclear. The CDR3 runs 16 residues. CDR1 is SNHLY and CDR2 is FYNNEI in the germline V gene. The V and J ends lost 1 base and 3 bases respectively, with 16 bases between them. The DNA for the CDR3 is TGTGCCAGCAGTGAAGGCCTGTCTACGGCTGGCTACGAGCAGTACTTC. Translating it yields CASSEGLSTAGYEQYF.

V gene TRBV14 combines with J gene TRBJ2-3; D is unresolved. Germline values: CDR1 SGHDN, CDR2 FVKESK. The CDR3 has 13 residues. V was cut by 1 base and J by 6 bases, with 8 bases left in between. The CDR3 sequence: CASSQVRRDTQYF. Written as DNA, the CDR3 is TGTGCCAGCAGCCAAGTAAGGCGGGATACGCAGTATTTT.

Here the CDR3 reads CSGGSFNEKLFF. The CDR3 nucleotides read TGCAGCGGGGGCAGCTTTAATGAAAAACTGTTTTTT. The chain recombines TRBV29-1 with TRBJ1-4; a weak D match, TRBD1 (5 bases). This CDR3 region has 12 residues. Germline assignment: CDR1 SQVTM and CDR2 ANQGSEA. V dropped 7 bases and J dropped 4 bases, with 10 bases sitting between them.

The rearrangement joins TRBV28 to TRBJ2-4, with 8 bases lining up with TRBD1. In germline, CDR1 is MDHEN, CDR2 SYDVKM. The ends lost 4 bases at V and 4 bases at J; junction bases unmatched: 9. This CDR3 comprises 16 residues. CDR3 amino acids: CASSSQTGVPKNIQYF. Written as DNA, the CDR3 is TGTGCCAGCAGTTCCCAGACAGGGGTCCCAAAAAACATTCAGTACTTC.

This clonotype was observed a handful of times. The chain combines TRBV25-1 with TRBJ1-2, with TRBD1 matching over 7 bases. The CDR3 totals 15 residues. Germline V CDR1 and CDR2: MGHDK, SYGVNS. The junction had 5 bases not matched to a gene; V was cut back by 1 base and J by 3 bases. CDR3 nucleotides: TGTGCCAGCAGTGAATTCGGCACAGGGGACTATGGCTACACCTTC. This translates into CASSEFGTGDYGYTF.